This T cell receptor beta chain was found in a study of T cell responses to AZD1222 COVID-19 vaccine (dated by TCRdb to about 2021). Study-level background: TCR sequencing covered some 250 trial participants: 200 to 220 given two doses of AZD1222 and 26 given two doses of MenACWY control vaccine. Enrollment into the trials was organized by age into subgroups of 18-55, 56-69 and 70-plus years, and those subgroups contained roughly 140, 27 and 60 TCR-sequenced participants, respectively. What the work shows at the level of the full study, not this receptor alone: Vaccine-associated CD4 TCRs spanned the whole spike protein, with dominant responses in regions 160-218 and 743-854. The 56-69-year group was small, and its depth increase did not reach significance, likely because of low power. Nearly half of unique spike-specific TCRs reportedly recognized epitopes outside regions mutated in the B.1.351 and B.1.1.7 variants. Because no samples from the day 14 peak response were available, repertoires could be characterized only after the peak T cell response. Conclusions about previously exposed vaccinees were limited because only six AZD1222 recipients were SARS-CoV-2 seropositive at baseline. After two AZD1222 doses, both the breadth and the depth of spike-specific TCRs were significantly higher than at day 0 and than in MenACWY recipients. Participants were mostly white British and included more females than males, and it was suggested by the authors that clonal diversity may have been underestimated.

The time point tag for this specimen amounts to: about 28 days (+/-7) after the second vaccine dose. AZD1222 recipients with second doses at about 4 weeks or about 12 weeks were pooled, because spike-specific TCR depth and breadth did not differ between schedules. The vaccinee samples were drawn from two UK trials, COV001 and COV002, one of which was a single-blind randomized controlled phase 2/3 trial testing AZD1222 (ChAdOx1 nCoV-19) in healthy adults. For TCRbeta chain sequencing, PBMC samples from trial participants were taken at day 0 and at day 28 after the second dose. A note on this clone: Its antigen specificity is not known. Base qualities are not provided; no much larger clone lies one nucleotide away.

The CDR3 regions of human TCRbeta chains were subjected to immunosequencing. Concerning the study's data processing: Repertoire TCRs were checked for matches against a reference library of SARS-CoV-2-specific TCRs that had been generated using the MIRA antigen-specificity platform. Breadth was defined as the fraction of unique TCRs that were SARS-CoV-2-associated. Depth was defined as the fraction of total T cells that were SARS-CoV-2-associated. Using the MIRA data, each spike-specific TCR was mapped to the spike region that the TCR reacts to and placed in a CD4 or CD8 class. Log10-transformed breadth and depth values were compared by one-way ANOVA with Sidak's multiple comparisons tests. TCRdb stores this immuneACCESS table with in-frame sequences only. Part of the clones is absent; in the studies checked, under half of the shortfall reflects unresolved V genes, and no reason is known for the rest. D and trimming come from the DNA, and the V and J calls and clone size come from that table. The sample includes about 120,000 clones, with approximately 90% observed a single time. The ten most abundant clones make up 3% of the sample.

This TCR derives from an adult who received the AZD1222 COVID-19 vaccine. The sequencing here drew on peripheral blood, taken 28 days after the second AZD1222 dose.

The DNA sequence is as follows: TGTGCCAGTCAACCCAAGGACCGGCACCAAGAGACCCAGTACTTC. Its coded protein is CASQPKDRHQETQYF. Recombination linked TRBV19 to TRBJ2-5, with no confident D gene call. From a lookup of the germline V gene (reference sequence), CDR1 and CDR2 are LNHDA and SQIVND. V loses 8 bases of germline sequence and J loses 0 bases, and the interval between the two ends is 16 bases. The CDR3 contains 15 residues, cysteine and phenylalanine counted. CDR3 DNA only is kept here, 45 bases in frame from base 1. The CDR3 plus the reference TRBV19 and TRBJ2-5 genes for the other parts give the full variable domain: DGGITQSPKYLFRKEGQNVTLSCEQNLNHDAMYWYRQDPGQGLRLIYYSQIVNDFQKGDIAEGYSVSREKKESFPLTVTSAQKNPTAFYLCASQPKDRHQETQYFGPGTRLLVL.